Presented here are 21 T cell receptor beta chains from one specimen sequenced in a study of shared clonotypes between healthy human individuals. The table came from immunoSEQ multiplex PCR; TCRdb's copy has only in-frame clones and leaves some out. In the table there are about 2.1 million clones, roughly 95% of which are singletons. Naive CD8 isolation took CD45RO-negative cells positively selected for CCR7 and excluded terminally differentiated effector memory CD45RA+ cells. What was sequenced was naive CD8+ T cells from PBMCs. These receptors all stem from a man younger than 35 in good health. Some clones in this sample may be carry-over from other donors' samples.

The CDR3 sequence is CASSLVAVNTEAFF. CDR3 sequence (DNA): TGTGCCAGCAGCTTAGTGGCGGTGAACACTGAAGCTTTCTTT. The chain recombines TRBV7-8 with TRBJ1-1; no firm D call. V lost 1 base, J lost 0 bases, and 6 bases lay in between. From germline, CDR1 is SGHVS and CDR2 FQNEAQ. This CDR3 has 14 residues.

The gene calls are TRBV19 and TRBJ2-7; 11 bases align to TRBD2. The CDR3 is 13 amino acids. CDR1 and CDR2 (germline): LNHDA, SQIVND (reference sequence). With V trimmed by 6 bases and J by 5 bases, 3 bases remained unmatched. CDR3 sequence: CASRASGGNEQYF. CDR3 sequence (DNA): TGTGCCAGTAGGGCTAGCGGGGGGAACGAGCAGTACTTC.

This clone was recorded once. The V and J genes are TRBV10-3 and TRBJ2-7, with TRBD2 identical over 8 bases. Germline-derived CDR1 and CDR2 are ENHRY and SYGVKD. The CDR3 spans 17 residues. The junction had 10 bases not matched to a gene; V was cut back by 2 bases and J by 1 base. CDR3 residues: CAISERAPQRESYEQYF. CDR3 nucleotides: TGTGCCATCAGTGAGAGGGCCCCCCAGCGGGAGTCCTACGAGCAGTACTTC.

The chain couples TRBV4-1 to TRBJ2-1; no clear D. Looked up from germline, CDR1 is MGHRA and CDR2 is YSYEKL. V lost 3 bases, J lost 4 bases, and 10 bases lay in between. This CDR3 has 14 amino acids. The CDR3 reads CASSHRSVYNEQFF. DNA for the CDR3: TGCGCCAGCAGCCATAGATCAGTTTACAATGAGCAGTTCTTC.

The table lists this clone with a few counts. The rearrangement uses TRBV19 and TRBJ1-5; no clear D gene. Trimming removed 2 bases from V and 5 bases from J, with 10 bases in between. CDR3 length: 14 amino acids. Germline CDR1 is LNHDA and CDR2 is SQIVND (reference sequence). The CDR3 sequence: CASSIKGLDQPQHF. The CDR3 nucleotides are TGTGCCAGTAGTATAAAAGGTTTGGATCAGCCCCAGCATTTT.

The rearrangement links TRBV15 to TRBJ1-5; D not resolved. The CDR3 length is 14 residues. Germline CDR1 reads LNHNV; CDR2 reads YYDKDF (reference sequence). Between the trimmed V and J ends, which lost 1 base and 3 bases, there was a span of 7 bases. As DNA, the CDR3 is TGTGCCACCAGCAGAGCCGGATACAATCAGCCCCAGCATTTT. Translated: CATSRAGYNQPQHF.

CDR3 nucleotide sequence: TGCGCCAGCCGGAAAAAACAGGGGGGGGACACAGATACGCAGTATTTT. It is translated as CASRKKQGGDTDTQYF. The chain is built from TRBV4-3 and TRBJ2-3; TRBD1 is a possible D gene (8 bases). CDR1 LGHNA and CDR2 YSLEER come from the germline V gene. V lost 8 bases to trimming and J lost 2 bases, with 20 bases between them. CDR3 length: 16 amino acids.

With regard to this clone: The identical CDR3 is also encoded by other nucleotide sequences in the sample. This chain links TRBV27 with TRBJ2-7; D is unresolved. V shed 3 bases and J shed 2 bases, with 8 bases lying between them. In germline, CDR1 is MNHEY, CDR2 SMNVEV (reference sequence). The CDR3 loop spans 13 amino acids. The CDR3 bases are TGTGCCAGCAGTTTCGGAGATACCTACGAGCAGTACTTC. This sequence encodes CASSFGDTYEQYF.

Details on this clone: The sample has other DNA sequences that encode this CDR3 too. The chain carries TRBV6-1 and TRBJ2-4, with 10 bases lining up with TRBD1. The junction had 0 bases not matched to a gene; V was cut back by 3 bases and J by 1 base. In germline, CDR1 is MNHNS, CDR2 SASEGT. The CDR3 covers 15 residues. CDR3 in amino acids: CASSETGGAKNIQYF. As DNA, the CDR3 is TGTGCCAGCAGTGAGACAGGGGGCGCCAAAAACATTCAGTACTTC.

The gene calls are TRBV15 and TRBJ1-4, with 8 bases fitting TRBD1. Germline V gene sequence: CDR1 LNHNV, CDR2 YYDKDF (reference sequence). The CDR3 extends over 14 amino acids. With 5 bases clipped from V and 7 bases from J, the junction kept 6 bases outside the gene matches. The CDR3 reads CATSGRTGFEKLFF. CDR3 coding DNA: TGTGCCACCAGCGGAAGGACAGGGTTTGAAAAACTGTTTTTT.

This clone appeared a single time. CDR3 sequence reads: CAISASQGASSEAFF. CDR3 bases: TGTGCCATCAGTGCCTCACAGGGGGCTAGCTCTGAAGCTTTCTTT. The chain has TRBV10-3 and TRBJ1-1; TRBD1 matches at 9 bases. The germline gives CDR1 ENHRY, CDR2 SYGVKD. Losses at the gene ends were 4 bases for V and 6 bases for J; bases not matched to a gene: 9. This CDR3 has 15 amino acids.

This chain connects TRBV11-2 to TRBJ2-2, with 8 bases aligning to TRBD1. V dropped 4 bases and J dropped 5; count of bases not matched to a gene: 6. Germline assignment: CDR1 SGHAT and CDR2 FQNNGV. The CDR3 has 15 amino acids. The DNA of the CDR3 is TGTGCCAGCAGCTCCAGGACAGGGTGGACCGGGGAGCTGTTTTTT. It yields the protein CASSSRTGWTGELFF.

The chain carries TRBV15 and TRBJ1-5; D gene ambiguous. From germline, CDR1 is LNHNV and CDR2 YYDKDF (reference sequence). Trimming pared 1 base from V and 4 bases from J, leaving 5 bases between. This CDR3 contains 13 residues. Here the CDR3 DNA reads TGTGCCACCAGCAGAGCCCCGAATCAGCCCCAGCATTTT. Encoded protein: CATSRAPNQPQHF.

J is TRBJ2-5 and V is TRBV27, with 8 bases aligning to TRBD1. The CDR3 is 15 amino acids. V lost 4 bases to trimming and J lost 5 bases; unmatched junction nucleotides: 9. Germline V gene data show CDR1 as MNHEY and CDR2 as SMNVEV (reference sequence). The CDR3 loop reads CASSSWTGSGETQYF. Written as DNA, the CDR3 is TGTGCCAGCAGTTCGTGGACAGGGTCGGGCGAGACCCAGTACTTC.

The rearrangement links TRBV27 to TRBJ2-1; 9 bases fit TRBD2. The V gene end was trimmed by 4 bases and the J gene end by 5 bases; junction bases not matched to a gene: 18. This CDR3 region has 19 residues. Germline CDR1 MNHEY, CDR2 SMNVEV (reference sequence). The CDR3 protein is CASSSGTSHIRGKHNEQFF. Written as DNA, the CDR3 is TGTGCCAGCAGTTCGGGGACTAGCCACATCAGGGGGAAACACAATGAGCAGTTCTTC.

On this clone: The same CDR3 can be traced to other DNA sequences in this sample. This chain uses TRBV6-5 with TRBJ1-1; 9 nucleotides agree with TRBD1. The CDR3 length is 12 residues. Germline V lookup: CDR1 MNHEY, CDR2 SVGAGI. V lost 6 bases to trimming and J lost 4 bases; unmatched junction nucleotides: 0. The chain's CDR3 is CASRDRGTEAFF. The CDR3 region has the DNA TGTGCCAGCAGGGACAGGGGCACTGAAGCTTTCTTT.

V usage is TRBV19 and J usage is TRBJ2-1; TRBD1 is a possible D gene (6 bases). This CDR3 comprises 14 residues. Deletions cut 6 bases from V and 5 bases from J, with 14 bases between. Germline CDR1 LNHDA, CDR2 SQIVND (reference sequence). The CDR3: CASSALDSDNEQFF. CDR3 coding DNA: TGTGCCAGTAGCGCCCTGGACAGTGACAATGAGCAGTTCTTC.

The rearrangement uses TRBV27 and TRBJ2-1; 9 bases match TRBD1. The J segment lost 7 bases and the V segment lost 7 bases, leaving 14 bases of the junction unmatched. Per the germline V gene, CDR1 is MNHEY and CDR2 is SMNVEV (reference sequence). The CDR3 consists of 16 residues. The CDR3: CASKNPGQGPRNEQFF. CDR3 coding DNA: TGTGCCAGCAAAAATCCGGGACAGGGCCCTCGGAATGAGCAGTTCTTC.

CDR3 residues: CASSPAYRGLGELFF. The DNA of the CDR3 is TGTGCCAGCAGCCCAGCCTACAGGGGGCTGGGGGAGCTGTTTTTT. The rearrangement joins TRBV7-6 to TRBJ2-2; 9 positions match TRBD1. Germline CDR1 and CDR2: SGHVS and FNYEAQ. The CDR3 runs 15 residues. The V and J ends lost 5 bases and 8 bases, in that order; junction bases with no gene match: 9.

This sequence joins TRBV29-1 and TRBJ2-1; TRBD2 agrees at 11 bases. V shed 6 bases, J shed 1 base, and the junction held 8 bases outside the gene matches. CDR1 and CDR2 (germline): SQVTM, ANQGSEA. The CDR3 runs to 16 residues. This chain's CDR3 is CSVSSGRAVSYNEQFF. In DNA, the CDR3 is TGCAGCGTGAGTAGCGGGAGGGCGGTATCCTACAATGAGCAGTTCTTC.

The chain joins TRBV7-6 to TRBJ2-5; perhaps TRBD1 as D (6 bases). V shed 5 bases and J shed 3 bases, with 22 bases lying between them. CDR1 and CDR2 from the germline V gene are SGHVS and FNYEAQ. This CDR3 region has 17 residues. As DNA, the CDR3 is TGTGCCAGCAGCCTTTTTGGGGGCGGACTCATAGAAGAGACCCAGTACTTC. Its translation is CASSLFGGGLIEETQYF. Drawing the rest from reference TRBV7-6 and TRBJ2-5, the complete variable domain is GAGVSQSPRYKVTKRGQDVALRCDPISGHVSLYWYRQALGQGPEFLTYFNYEAQQDKSGLPNDRFSAERPEGSISTLTIQRTEQRDSAMYRCASSLFGGGLIEETQYFGPGTRLLVL.